This TCR beta chain was captured in a study of T cell repertoires in cytomegalovirus infection. Study information: Indicated by public TCR beta signatures were CMV infection and matching HLA type.

Concerning this clonotype: Its antigen is not known.

Germline values: CDR1 MDHEN, CDR2 SYDVKM. This CDR3 contains 15 residues. V lost 5 bases and J lost 1, with 12 bases in between. Via MiXCR, TCRdb re-called the reads, giving one row per CDR3 protein. Seen here are nearly 700,000 distinct CDR3 sequences, roughly 36% observed once, and the top ten hold roughly 18%. The material was cultured PBMCs, obtained from culture after CMV antigen stimulation. V is TRBV28 and J is TRBJ1-5; a possible D gene is TRBD1 (5 bases). This clonotype was sampled from a human donor in good health (CMV status not recorded). Some clones in this sample may be carry-over from other donors' samples. The CDR3 DNA follows: TGTGCCAGCAGTACGTGGCAGGGCAGCAATCAGCCCCAGCATTTT. Its translation is CASSTWQGSNQPQHF.